The 29 T cell receptor beta chains given below trace back to one sample, sequenced in a study of T cell changes during pregnancy in multiple sclerosis. Here immunoSEQ multiplex PCR was the method, and the copy in TCRdb shows in-frame clones only, minus some. Of approximately 70,000 clones listed, more than 85% are singletons. The material was peripheral blood, obtained in the first trimester of pregnancy. These receptors were taken from a female donor with multiple sclerosis, enrolled in a pregnancy study.

The chain recombines TRBV7-9 with TRBJ2-1, with D tentatively TRBD2 (6 bases). The V end lost 1 base, the J end lost 0 bases, and 10 bases lay between the germline ends. The germline CDR1 and CDR2 sequences are SEHNR and FQNEAQ (reference sequence). This CDR3 is 16 amino acids long. The CDR3 loop reads CASSLGDSFSYNEQFF. The CDR3 coding sequence is TGTGCCAGCAGCTTAGGGGACTCCTTCTCCTACAATGAGCAGTTCTTC.

The chain combines TRBV5-4 with TRBJ2-7; possibly TRBD1 for D (7 bases). Germline-derived CDR1 and CDR2 are SGHNT and YYREEE (reference sequence). The CDR3 totals 14 residues. Deletions cut 4 bases from V and 2 bases from J, with 13 bases between. CDR3 nucleotide sequence: TGTGCCAGCAGCCAGGGACAGCGGGCCTACGAGCAGTACTTC. It codes for CASSQGQRAYEQYF. The full variable domain, completed using reference TRBV5-4 and TRBJ2-7, is ETGVTQSPTHLIKTRGQQVTLRCSSQSGHNTVSWYQQALGQGPQFIFQYYREEENGRGNFPPRFSGLQFPNYSSELNVNALELDDSALYLCASSQGQRAYEQYFGPGTRLTVT.

There are a few counts of this clone. The chain recombines TRBV25-1 with TRBJ1-1, with 8 bases aligning to TRBD1. Germline CDR1 reads MGHDK; CDR2 reads SYGVNS. V dropped 6 bases and J dropped 5; count of bases not matched to a gene: 5. This CDR3 has 13 residues. The CDR3 loop is CASRTGDGTEAFF. CDR3 coding DNA: TGTGCCAGCAGGACAGGGGACGGTACTGAAGCTTTCTTT.

V and J are TRBV28 and TRBJ2-4; 14 positions match TRBD2. V trimming: 4 bases; J trimming: 1 base; junction bases outside the gene matches: 9. Germline V gives CDR1 MDHEN, CDR2 SYDVKM. The CDR3 length is 19 residues. In nucleotides, the CDR3 is TGTGCCAGCAGTTATCCGGGACTAGCGGGAGCGGGTGCCAAAAACATTCAGTACTTC. Its protein is CASSYPGLAGAGAKNIQYF.

This clone appeared a few times. This sequence joins TRBV6-4 and TRBJ2-3, with 10 bases fitting TRBD2. The V and J ends lost 5 bases and 2 bases, in that order; junction bases with no gene match: 1. CDR3 length equals 14 residues. The V gene's germline CDR1 is MRHNA and CDR2 SNTAGT. The CDR3 nucleotides read TGTGCCAGCAGTAGCGGGGGGGCCACAGATACGCAGTATTTT. Amino acid sequence: CASSSGGATDTQYF.

This clone was recorded once. This chain links TRBV6-5 with TRBJ2-3, with D perhaps matching TRBD2 (7 bases). The CDR3 covers 15 residues. V dropped 8 bases and J dropped 5 bases, with 20 bases sitting between them. CDR1 and CDR2 from the germline V gene are MNHEY and SVGAGI. DNA of the CDR3: TGTGCCAGCGGGGGGTCGGGGGGCTCGGGAGATACGCAGTATTTT. Translating gives CASGGSGGSGDTQYF.

The chain carries TRBV4-2 and TRBJ2-1; a weak D match, TRBD2 (5 bases). The CDR3 runs to 17 residues. From germline, CDR1 is LGHNA and CDR2 YNFKEQ. Trimming left V 1 base short and J 0 bases short, with 13 bases between. Here the CDR3 DNA reads TGTGCCAGCAGCCAAGGGCCAGCGGAGATCTCCTACAATGAGCAGTTCTTC. This codes for CASSQGPAEISYNEQFF.

CDR3 loop: CASSVAAGIGEKLFF. CDR3 bases: TGTGCCAGCAGCGTAGCGGCGGGGATAGGGGAAAAACTGTTTTTT. The chain carries TRBV9 and TRBJ1-4; D is ambiguous. Germline CDR1 SGDLS, CDR2 YYNGEE. Trimming stripped 0 bases from V and 8 bases from J, with 14 bases between. The CDR3 is made up of 15 amino acids.

J is TRBJ1-2 and V is TRBV30, with 10 nucleotides matching TRBD1. Unmatched junction bases numbered 2, after V lost 1 base and J lost 6 bases. CDR3 length: 13 amino acids. The germline gives CDR1 GTSNPN, CDR2 SVGIG (reference sequence). CDR3 protein: CAWSGDRGHGYTF. In DNA form, the CDR3 reads TGTGCCTGGAGTGGGGACAGGGGCCATGGCTACACCTTC.

With regard to this clone: The germline gene is not matched at one end of the junction; a read error may be the cause. This chain connects TRBV25-1 to TRBJ1-3, with D perhaps matching TRBD1 (5 bases). The V gene's germline CDR1 is MGHDK and CDR2 SYGVNS. This CDR3 spans 14 amino acids. The DNA of the CDR3 is TGTACCAGCAGTGAAAGGGGTGGAGGAAACACCATATATTTT. Translating it yields CTSSERGGGNTIYF.

The V and J genes are TRBV7-2 and TRBJ2-1; TRBD1 agrees at 7 bases. CDR1 and CDR2 (germline): SGHTA, FQGNSA. V shed 5 bases and J 0 bases; nucleotides not matched to a gene: 7. CDR3 size: 16 residues. In DNA form, the CDR3 reads TGTGCCAGCAGCGCGAGGACAGGTAGCTCCTACAATGAGCAGTTCTTC. Amino acid sequence: CASSARTGSSYNEQFF.

This chain links TRBV6-5 with TRBJ1-1; 8 nucleotides agree with TRBD1. Germline V lookup: CDR1 MNHEY, CDR2 SVGAGI. The CDR3 is made up of 16 amino acids. V lost 0 bases to trimming and J lost 1 base; unmatched junction nucleotides: 4. DNA for the CDR3: TGTGCCAGCAGTTACTCCCAGGGGGCCCCGAACACTGAAGCTTTCTTT. Translating it yields CASSYSQGAPNTEAFF.

The chain uses TRBV5-1 and TRBJ2-1, with a tentative D call TRBD2 (5 bases). V gave up 5 bases and J gave up 3 bases, with 12 bases separating them. Per the germline V gene, CDR1 is SGHRS and CDR2 is YFSETQ. CDR3 size: 14 residues. The CDR3 DNA sequence: TGCGCCAGCAGGATAGTAGCGCGCTACAATGAGCAGTTCTTC. Its protein is CASRIVARYNEQFF.

The chain couples TRBV27 to TRBJ2-3; 11 nucleotides agree with TRBD2. Looked up from germline, CDR1 is MNHEY and CDR2 is SMNVEV (reference sequence). The CDR3 is made up of 15 amino acids. J was trimmed by 2 bases and V by 3 bases; bases with no gene match: 1. The CDR3 coding sequence is TGTGCCAGCAGTTTTAGCGGGAGGGCCACAGATACGCAGTATTTT. It codes for CASSFSGRATDTQYF.

This rearrangement joins TRBV28 to TRBJ1-5; a possible D gene is TRBD1 (5 bases). Germline CDR1 and CDR2: MDHEN and SYDVKM. Between the trimmed V and J ends, which lost 7 bases and 3 bases, there was a span of 7 bases. The CDR3 is 12 amino acids. Here the CDR3 DNA reads TGTGCCAGCACAGGGTCCAATCAGCCCCAGCATTTT. The encoded protein is CASTGSNQPQHF.

The rearrangement joins TRBV11-3 to TRBJ2-2; D might be TRBD1 (5 bases). Germline V gives CDR1 SGHNT, CDR2 YENEEA. This CDR3 is 14 amino acids long. V was cut by 5 bases and J by 6 bases, with 13 bases left in between. The CDR3 here is CASSLGRASGELFF. DNA of the CDR3: TGTGCCAGCAGCCTCGGCAGGGCTTCCGGGGAGCTGTTTTTT. The variable domain in full, with the rest retrieved from reference TRBV11-3 and TRBJ2-2, is EAGVVQSPRYKIIEKKQPVAFWCNPISGHNTLYWYLQNLGQGPELLIRYENEEAVDDSQLPKDRFSAERLKGVDSTLKIQPAELGDSAVYLCASSLGRASGELFFGEGSRLTVL.

V and J are TRBV6-5 and TRBJ2-6; a possible D gene is TRBD1 (5 bases). CDR1 and CDR2 from the germline V gene are MNHEY and SVGAGI. Trimming took off 3 bases at V and 0 bases at J, with 9 bases between the two ends. This CDR3 has 16 amino acids. Written as DNA, the CDR3 is TGTGCCAGCAGTTATCAGGGCCGCTCTGGGGCCAACGTCCTGACTTTC. It yields the protein CASSYQGRSGANVLTF.

This chain connects TRBV5-8 to TRBJ1-5; D is unresolved. V was clipped by 1 base and J by 1 base, with 9 bases between them. Germline CDR1 and CDR2: SGHTS and YDEGEE. The CDR3 runs to 15 residues. The CDR3 region is CASSLRRISNQPQHF. DNA for the CDR3: TGTGCCAGCAGCTTGCGCAGGATAAGCAATCAGCCCCAGCATTTT. Looking up the rest from reference TRBV5-8 and TRBJ1-5 gives the full variable domain: EAGVTQSPTHLIKTRGQQATLRCSPISGHTSVYWYQQALGLGLQFLLWYDEGEERNRGNFPPRFSGRQFPNYSSELNVNALELEDSALYLCASSLRRISNQPQHFGDGTRLSIL.

The V and J genes are TRBV5-1 and TRBJ1-2, with D perhaps matching TRBD1 (6 bases). The ends were cut back, 4 bases at V and 8 bases at J, with 21 bases in the middle. This CDR3 comprises 15 residues. The germline V gene encodes CDR1 SGHRS and CDR2 YFSETQ. The CDR3 DNA follows: TGCGCCAGCAGCCCCGGGGGGGGGCGGCTTCGAGGCTACACCTTC. This translates into CASSPGGGRLRGYTF. The variable domain in full, with the rest retrieved from reference TRBV5-1 and TRBJ1-2, is KAGVTQTPRYLIKTRGQQVTLSCSPISGHRSVSWYQQTPGQGLQFLFEYFSETQRNKGNFPGRFSGRQFSNSRSEMNVSTLELGDSALYLCASSPGGGRLRGYTFGSGTRLTVV.

The chain combines TRBV29-1 with TRBJ2-1, with a tentative D call TRBD2 (5 bases). The CDR3 is 13 residues long. The V end lost 7 bases, the J end lost 5 bases, and 15 bases lay between the germline ends. Germline CDR1 reads SQVTM; CDR2 reads ANQGSEA. The CDR3 here is CSATRTENNEQFF. The CDR3 nucleotides are TGCAGCGCTACCAGGACTGAAAACAATGAGCAGTTCTTC.

This rearrangement joins TRBV6-6 to TRBJ1-5; D unresolved. The germline CDR1 and CDR2 sequences are MNHNY and SVGAGI (reference sequence). This CDR3 has 12 amino acids. The ends were cut back, 6 bases at V and 3 bases at J, with 6 bases in the middle. The CDR3 DNA reads as TGTGCCAGCAGCCTGTCCAATCAGCCCCAGCATTTT. Residues: CASSLSNQPQHF.

The V gene is TRBV2, the J gene TRBJ2-7; 9 nucleotides align to TRBD1. This CDR3 has 15 residues. Germline-derived CDR1 and CDR2 are SNHLY and FYNNEI. After removal of 4 bases from V and 5 bases from J, the junction contained 9 bases not matched to a gene. CDR3 in DNA: TGTGCCAGCAGTGTGGACAGGGGAAAATCAGACGAGCAGTACTTC. This gives the protein CASSVDRGKSDEQYF.

This rearrangement joins TRBV27 to TRBJ1-5; D unresolved. The germline CDR1 and CDR2 sequences are MNHEY and SMNVEV (reference sequence). The CDR3 runs 13 residues. V shed 5 bases and J shed 9 bases, with 14 bases lying between them. CDR3 region: CASSIAGARPQHF. CDR3 DNA: TGTGCCAGCAGTATCGCGGGCGCCAGGCCCCAGCATTTT.

V and J are TRBV10-3 and TRBJ1-1, with a weak D call TRBD1 (6 bases). The CDR3 contains 14 residues. Germline V lookup: CDR1 ENHRY, CDR2 SYGVKD. V gave up 3 bases and J gave up 3 bases, with 11 bases separating them. DNA for the CDR3: TGTGCCATCAGTGAACAGGGAAGGGACACTGAAGCTTTCTTT. It is translated as CAISEQGRDTEAFF.

V usage is TRBV4-2 and J usage is TRBJ2-7, with TRBD2 matching over 14 bases. This CDR3 contains 16 residues. CDR1 LGHNA and CDR2 YNFKEQ come from the germline V gene. With 4 bases clipped from V and 2 bases from J, the junction kept 4 bases outside the gene matches. CDR3 bases: TGTGCCAGCAGCCCACAGACTAGCGGGGGGGCCTACGAGCAGTACTTC. It specifies CASSPQTSGGAYEQYF.

This chain uses TRBV18 with TRBJ2-4; D unresolved. Germline V gene data show CDR1 as KGHSH and CDR2 as LQKENI. V lost 1 base, J lost 0 bases, and 4 bases lay in between. The CDR3 is made up of 14 amino acids. The CDR3 region has the DNA TGTGCCAGCTCACCACAGCTAGCCAAAAACATTCAGTACTTC. As protein: CASSPQLAKNIQYF.

This chain connects TRBV28 to TRBJ2-2, with 15 bases aligning to TRBD2. The CDR3 has 19 amino acids. V gave up 2 bases and J gave up 4 bases; unmatched junction bases: 8. Germline CDR1 is MDHEN and CDR2 is SYDVKM. CDR3 bases: TGTGCCAGCAGTTTAGAACTGGGACTAGCGGGAGGAGGCACCGGGGAGCTGTTTTTT. Its translation is CASSLELGLAGGGTGELFF. The whole variable domain, filled in from reference TRBV28 and TRBJ2-2, reads DVKVTQSSRYLVKRTGEKVFLECVQDMDHENMFWYRQDPGLGLRLIYFSYDVKMKEKGDIPEGYSVSREKKERFSLILESASTNQTSMYLCASSLELGLAGGGTGELFFGEGSRLTVL.

The chain has TRBV10-3 and TRBJ2-1, with 9 positions matching TRBD1. The germline V gene encodes CDR1 ENHRY and CDR2 SYGVKD. J gave up 4 bases and V 4 bases, and 5 bases lay outside the gene matches. The CDR3 spans 15 residues. CDR3 sequence (DNA): TGTGCCATCAGTGTCGAACAGGGGGCTTACAATGAGCAGTTCTTC. Protein: CAISVEQGAYNEQFF.

Only one count was recorded for this clone. CDR3 in DNA: TGTGCCAGCAGCCAGTCCCCTTTCCAAGAGACCCAGTACTTC. Amino acids: CASSQSPFQETQYF. V is TRBV5-6 and J is TRBJ2-5, with D unresolved. This CDR3 comprises 14 residues. Looked up from germline, CDR1 is SGHDT and CDR2 is YYEEEE. Trimming shortened V by 4 bases and J by 1 base, and 11 bases separated the two germline ends.